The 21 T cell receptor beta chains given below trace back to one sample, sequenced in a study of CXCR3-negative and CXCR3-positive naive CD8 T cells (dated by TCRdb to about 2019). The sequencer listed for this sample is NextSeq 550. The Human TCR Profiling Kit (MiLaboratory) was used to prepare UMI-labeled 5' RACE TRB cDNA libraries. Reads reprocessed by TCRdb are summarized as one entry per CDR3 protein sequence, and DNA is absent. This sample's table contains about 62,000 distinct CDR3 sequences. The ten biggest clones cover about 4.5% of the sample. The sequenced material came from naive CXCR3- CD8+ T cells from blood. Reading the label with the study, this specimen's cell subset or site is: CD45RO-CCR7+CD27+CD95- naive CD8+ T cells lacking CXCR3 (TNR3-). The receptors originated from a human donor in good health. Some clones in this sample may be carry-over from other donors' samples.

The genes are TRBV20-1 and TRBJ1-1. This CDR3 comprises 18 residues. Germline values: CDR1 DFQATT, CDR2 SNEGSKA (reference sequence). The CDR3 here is CSAQIGLTALGRETEAFF.

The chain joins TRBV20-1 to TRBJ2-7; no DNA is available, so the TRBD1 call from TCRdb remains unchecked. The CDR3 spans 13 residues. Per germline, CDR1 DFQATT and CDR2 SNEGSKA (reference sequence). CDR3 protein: CSPSGTGAYEQYF.

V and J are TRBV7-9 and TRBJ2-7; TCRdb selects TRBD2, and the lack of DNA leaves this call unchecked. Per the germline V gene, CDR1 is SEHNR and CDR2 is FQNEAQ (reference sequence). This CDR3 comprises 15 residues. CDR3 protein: CASSVTSGLSYEQYF.

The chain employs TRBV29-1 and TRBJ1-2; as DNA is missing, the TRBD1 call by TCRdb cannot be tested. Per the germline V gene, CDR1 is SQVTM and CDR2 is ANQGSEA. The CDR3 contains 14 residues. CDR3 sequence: CSVDRDIANYGYTF.

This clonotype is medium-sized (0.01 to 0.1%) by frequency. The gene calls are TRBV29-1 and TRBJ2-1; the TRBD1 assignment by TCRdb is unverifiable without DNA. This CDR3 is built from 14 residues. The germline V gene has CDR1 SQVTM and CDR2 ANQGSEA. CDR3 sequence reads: CSVEVLQGYNEQFF.

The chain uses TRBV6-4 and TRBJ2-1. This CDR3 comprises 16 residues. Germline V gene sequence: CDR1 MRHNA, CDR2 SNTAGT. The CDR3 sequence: CASSDRGTYSPNEQFF.

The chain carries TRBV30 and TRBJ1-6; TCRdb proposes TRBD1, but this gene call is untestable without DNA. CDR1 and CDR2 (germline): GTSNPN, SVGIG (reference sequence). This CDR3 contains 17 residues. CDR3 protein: CAWSPLIGGQGQTPLHF.

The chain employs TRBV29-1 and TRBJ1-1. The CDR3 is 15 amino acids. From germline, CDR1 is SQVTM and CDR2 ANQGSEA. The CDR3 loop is CSVEDLDRGNLEAFF.

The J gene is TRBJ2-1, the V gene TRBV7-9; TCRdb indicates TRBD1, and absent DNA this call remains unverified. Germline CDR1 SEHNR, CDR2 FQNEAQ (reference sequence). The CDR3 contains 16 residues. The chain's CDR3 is CASRGGERDSYNEQFF.

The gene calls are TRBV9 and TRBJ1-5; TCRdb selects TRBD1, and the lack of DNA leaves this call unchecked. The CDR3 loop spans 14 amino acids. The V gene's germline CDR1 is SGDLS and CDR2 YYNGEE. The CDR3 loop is CASSPGSLNQPQHF.

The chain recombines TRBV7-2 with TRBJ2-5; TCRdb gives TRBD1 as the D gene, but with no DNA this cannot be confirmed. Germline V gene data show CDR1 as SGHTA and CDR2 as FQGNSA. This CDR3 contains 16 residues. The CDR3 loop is CASSLATGWGQETQYF.

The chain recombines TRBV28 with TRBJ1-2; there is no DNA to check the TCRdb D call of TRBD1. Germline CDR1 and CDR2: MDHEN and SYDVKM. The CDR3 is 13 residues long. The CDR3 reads CATTTGAGYGYTF.

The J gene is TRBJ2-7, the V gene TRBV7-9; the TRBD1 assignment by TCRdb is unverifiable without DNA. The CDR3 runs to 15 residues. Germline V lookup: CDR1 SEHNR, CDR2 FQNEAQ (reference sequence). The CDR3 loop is CASSPRTGGPYEQYF.

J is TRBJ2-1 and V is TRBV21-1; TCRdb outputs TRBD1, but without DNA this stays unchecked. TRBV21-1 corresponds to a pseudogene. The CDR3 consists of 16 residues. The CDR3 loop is CASSKAKGAPRNEQFF.

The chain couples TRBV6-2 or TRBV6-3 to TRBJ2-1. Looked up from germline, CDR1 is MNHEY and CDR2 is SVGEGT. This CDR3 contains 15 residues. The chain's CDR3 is CASSPFSSPYNEQFF.

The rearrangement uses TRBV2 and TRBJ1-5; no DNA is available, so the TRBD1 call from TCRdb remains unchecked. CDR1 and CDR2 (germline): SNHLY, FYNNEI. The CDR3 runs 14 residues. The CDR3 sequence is CAIQQDAGNQPQHF.

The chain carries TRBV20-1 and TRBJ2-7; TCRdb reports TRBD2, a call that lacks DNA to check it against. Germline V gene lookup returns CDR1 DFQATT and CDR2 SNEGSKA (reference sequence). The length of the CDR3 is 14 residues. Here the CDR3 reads CSALRLAAAYEQYF.

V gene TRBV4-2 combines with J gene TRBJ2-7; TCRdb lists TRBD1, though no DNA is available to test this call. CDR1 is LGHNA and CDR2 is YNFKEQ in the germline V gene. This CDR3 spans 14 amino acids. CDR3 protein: CASSHRQGVGEQYF.

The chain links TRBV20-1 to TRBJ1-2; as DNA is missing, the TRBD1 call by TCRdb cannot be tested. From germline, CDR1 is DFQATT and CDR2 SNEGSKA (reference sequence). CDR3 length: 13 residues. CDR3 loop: CSAMDREAYGYTF.

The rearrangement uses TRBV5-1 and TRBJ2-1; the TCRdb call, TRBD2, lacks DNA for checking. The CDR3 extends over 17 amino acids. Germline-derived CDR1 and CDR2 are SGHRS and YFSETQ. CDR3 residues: CASSLLPSGQSRNEQFF.

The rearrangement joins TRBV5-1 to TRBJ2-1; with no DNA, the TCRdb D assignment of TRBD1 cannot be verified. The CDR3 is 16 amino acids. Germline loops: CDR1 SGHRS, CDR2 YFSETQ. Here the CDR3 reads CASTEDRVYSYNEQFF.